This T cell receptor beta chain was obtained from a study of T cells in women clearing cervical HPV infection. On the study more broadly: No precancer developed; the control's incident HPV16 infection cleared within 12 months. Regarding the study as a whole: Unknown T-cell numbers per sample may underlie the richness differences. Repertoire richness, not evenness, was significantly elevated in CIN3+ cases versus controls.

Assay used: immunoSEQ multiplex PCR; TCRdb lists only in-frame clones, some missing. The ten most abundant clones cover less than 8% of a sample with around 39,000 clones. The germline V gene encodes CDR1 LGHNA and CDR2 YNFKEQ. The trim removed 4 bases at V and 0 bases at J, leaving 17 bases unmatched. The CDR3 runs 20 residues. This clone is called medium-sized based on its frequency. Its antigen is currently unknown. From the germline J gene comes the end of the CDR3, since the read stops 3 residues before it. Material for sequencing was blood buffy coat. The chain couples TRBV4-2 to TRBJ1-1; TRBD1 agrees at 10 bases. The clonotype was recovered from a woman between 18 and 75 years old with a cervical HPV16 infection that either progressed to CIN3+ or cleared (not recorded which). CDR3 bases read: TGTGCCAGCAGCCCCTGGGGGACAGGGGACTATGTGGCGGTGAACACTGAA. Its protein is CASSPWGTGDYVAVNTE. The full CDR3 sequence reads CASSPWGTGDYVAVNTEAFF.